Below are 22 T cell receptor beta chains sequenced from a single sample in a study of OX40 agonist ivuxolimab in advanced cancers. Produced via immunoSEQ multiplex PCR; TCRdb's table is partial and in-frame only. The repertoire holds about 88,000 clones, 75% to 90% seen once, with roughly 0.22% in the top ten. Here the sequenced sample was CD4+ or CD8+ T cells sorted from blood, taken in a trial of the OX40 agonist ivuxolimab. These receptors came from an adult with an advanced solid tumor such as melanoma, head and neck, liver or kidney cancer.

This clone occurred once. The rearrangement uses TRBV2 and TRBJ2-4, with 8 bases matching TRBD2. The V gene end was trimmed by 0 bases and the J gene end by 0 bases; junction bases not matched to a gene: 4. The CDR3 totals 17 residues. The germline V gene has CDR1 SNHLY and CDR2 FYNNEI. DNA of the CDR3: TGTGCCAGCAGTGAAGCCGGGGGGGCCATAGCCAAAAACATTCAGTACTTC. Its protein is CASSEAGGAIAKNIQYF.

The chain links TRBV9 to TRBJ2-1; TRBD2 aligns across 13 bases. The CDR3 is made up of 15 amino acids. CDR1 and CDR2 (germline): SGDLS, YYNGEE. Trimming took 4 bases from V and 7 from J; bases not matched to a gene: 5. CDR3 DNA: TGTGCCAGCAGCCTACTAGCGGGAGGGTTTAATGAGCAGTTCTTC. This sequence encodes CASSLLAGGFNEQFF.

The gene calls are TRBV30 and TRBJ2-5; 16 nucleotides agree with TRBD2. CDR1 and CDR2 (germline): GTSNPN, SVGIG (reference sequence). Unmatched junction bases numbered 5, after V lost 4 bases and J lost 3 bases. This CDR3 is 16 amino acids long. The CDR3 DNA follows: TGTGCCTGGAATTCGGGACTAGCGGGAGGGAAAGAGACCCAGTACTTC. Translating gives CAWNSGLAGGKETQYF.

The V and J genes are TRBV27 and TRBJ1-6, with 12 bases lining up with TRBD1. From germline, CDR1 is MNHEY and CDR2 SMNVEV (reference sequence). The J segment lost 7 bases and the V segment lost 6 bases, leaving 7 bases of the junction unmatched. The length of the CDR3 is 16 residues. The CDR3: CASRIWDRGRNSPLHF. CDR3 DNA sequence: TGTGCCAGCAGAATCTGGGACAGGGGGCGGAATTCACCCCTCCACTTT.

The rearrangement uses TRBV7-3 and TRBJ2-3; D is undetermined. The germline gives CDR1 SGHTA, CDR2 FQGTGA. V lost 4 bases and J 2 bases, leaving 16 bases between the germline ends. The CDR3 contains 16 residues. The CDR3 region is CASSSRLGRNTDTQYF. The CDR3 DNA is TGTGCCAGCAGCTCGAGACTCGGACGGAACACAGATACGCAGTATTTT.

This chain joins TRBV19 and TRBJ2-3; TRBD1 matches 8 bases. The germline CDR1 and CDR2 sequences are LNHDA and SQIVND (reference sequence). The CDR3 covers 12 residues. Trimming cost V 11 bases and J 6 bases; bases outside gene matches: 7. The CDR3 loop is CASRTGRDTQYF. The CDR3 nucleotides are TGTGCCTCCCGGACAGGGCGGGATACGCAGTATTTT.

This rearrangement joins TRBV11-2 to TRBJ2-1; 7 positions match TRBD2. V dropped 2 bases and J dropped 3; count of bases not matched to a gene: 4. CDR3 size: 15 residues. CDR1 and CDR2 (germline): SGHAT, FQNNGV. The DNA of the CDR3 is TGTGCCAGCAGCTTACTGGCGGGGGTCTACAATGAGCAGTTCTTC. It codes for CASSLLAGVYNEQFF.

This clone was seen a single time. This sequence joins TRBV7-6 and TRBJ1-2, with D hard to call. The CDR3 extends over 13 amino acids. CDR1 is SGHVS and CDR2 is FNYEAQ in the germline V gene. Trimming removed 3 bases at V and 4 bases at J, with 9 bases between. CDR3 DNA sequence: TGTGCCAGCAGCTTGCCGGGCGGCTATGGCTACACCTTC. Translated: CASSLPGGYGYTF.

The rearrangement joins TRBV5-4 to TRBJ2-1, with D possibly TRBD2 on 6 matching bases. Trimming pared 0 bases from V and 9 bases from J, leaving 22 bases between. The germline V gene encodes CDR1 SGHNT and CDR2 YYREEE (reference sequence). The CDR3 runs 17 residues. The CDR3 sequence is CASSLVPGLKGRGEQFF. CDR3 in DNA: TGTGCCAGCAGCTTGGTACCTGGGTTAAAAGGGCGGGGTGAGCAGTTCTTC.

This clone has a handful of counts. The rearrangement uses TRBV28 and TRBJ1-3; TRBD1 matches 8 bases. Germline trimming cut 4 bases from V and 4 bases from J; bases unmatched to any gene: 3. Germline V CDR1 and CDR2: MDHEN, SYDVKM. There are 14 residues in the CDR3. DNA for the CDR3: TGTGCCAGCAGTTCGACAGGGGTGGGAAACACCATATATTTT. Translation: CASSSTGVGNTIYF.

The V and J genes are TRBV5-1 and TRBJ1-3; 7 nucleotides line up with TRBD1. Germline V gives CDR1 SGHRS, CDR2 YFSETQ. The CDR3 has 14 amino acids. Trimming cost V 4 bases and J 7 bases; bases outside gene matches: 8. CDR3 DNA: TGCGCCAGCAGCCCCGGGACAGAGGGCAACACCATATATTTT. It translates to CASSPGTEGNTIYF.

The chain employs TRBV7-9 and TRBJ2-1; D is ambiguous. The CDR3 covers 11 residues. CDR1 is SEHNR, CDR2 FQNEAQ, per germline (reference sequence). V lost 5 bases to trimming and J lost 4 bases, with 3 bases between them. As DNA, the CDR3 is TGTGCCAGCAGCGGATACAATGAGCAGTTCTTC. Amino acid sequence: CASSGYNEQFF.

The chain couples TRBV19 to TRBJ2-2; D gene unclear. Deletions cut 4 bases from V and 6 bases from J, with 12 bases between. CDR3 size: 14 residues. CDR1 and CDR2 from the germline V gene are LNHDA and SQIVND (reference sequence). This CDR3 is CASSTSRVAGELFF. DNA of the CDR3: TGTGCCAGTAGTACAAGTAGGGTCGCCGGGGAGCTGTTTTTT.

This chain links TRBV25-1 with TRBJ2-4; 7 bases are shared with TRBD2. V trimming: 3 bases; J trimming: 7 bases; junction bases outside the gene matches: 6. The CDR3 consists of 14 residues. CDR1 and CDR2 (germline): MGHDK, SYGVNS. In DNA, the CDR3 is TGTGCCAGCAGTGACCCTGGGGAGGGGAACATTCAGTACTTC. Translated: CASSDPGEGNIQYF.

The chain has TRBV5-1 and TRBJ2-1; D remains ambiguous. CDR3 size: 13 residues. V gave up 2 bases and J gave up 7 bases, with 10 bases separating them. Germline-derived CDR1 and CDR2 are SGHRS and YFSETQ. Written as DNA, the CDR3 is TGCGCCAGCAGCTTAGGCAGCGAGAATGAGCAGTTCTTC. This codes for CASSLGSENEQFF.

The chain combines TRBV5-8 with TRBJ2-7; D is possibly TRBD2 (5 bases). With 0 bases removed from V and 6 bases from J, the gap between germline ends came to 16 bases. The CDR3 runs to 15 residues. Germline-derived CDR1 and CDR2 are SGHTS and YDEGEE. The CDR3 DNA reads TGTGCCAGCAGCTTGGTCCTATGGGAGTTCGGCGAGCAGTACTTC. It codes for CASSLVLWEFGEQYF.

The chain recombines TRBV5-1 with TRBJ1-3, with 7 bases matching TRBD1. The CDR3 spans 14 residues. CDR1 and CDR2 (germline): SGHRS, YFSETQ. J gave up 2 bases and V 4 bases, and 3 bases lay outside the gene matches. CDR3 amino acids: CASSRTGTGNTIYF. The CDR3 bases are TGCGCCAGCAGCCGGACAGGAACTGGAAACACCATATATTTT.

The chain uses TRBV11-2 and TRBJ2-7; TRBD2 matches at 9 bases. Looked up from germline, CDR1 is SGHAT and CDR2 is FQNNGV. The CDR3 is 15 residues long. V lost 0 bases to trimming and J lost 5 bases; unmatched junction nucleotides: 5. The CDR3 region has the DNA TGTGCCAGCAGCTTAGATTTAGCGGGAGTAAACGAGCAGTACTTC. It yields the protein CASSLDLAGVNEQYF.

This chain connects TRBV7-2 to TRBJ2-1, with D perhaps TRBD1 (6 bases). The CDR3 contains 16 residues. CDR1 SGHTA and CDR2 FQGNSA come from the germline V gene. V was trimmed by 2 bases and J by 3 bases, leaving 14 bases between them. The CDR3 reads CASSLTLGASYNEQFF. CDR3 DNA: TGTGCCAGCAGCTTAACGTTGGGGGCGAGCTACAATGAGCAGTTCTTC.

V is TRBV9 and J is TRBJ2-5, with 7 bases aligning to TRBD2. V lost 0 bases, J lost 2 bases, and 7 bases stayed unmatched. The CDR3 extends over 16 amino acids. Germline CDR1 is SGDLS and CDR2 is YYNGEE. The CDR3 nucleotides are TGTGCCAGCAGCGTAGGACCAGGGACTAATCAAGAGACCCAGTACTTC. Translation: CASSVGPGTNQETQYF. The full variable domain, its missing parts supplied by reference TRBV9 and TRBJ2-5, is DSGVTQTPKHLITATGQRVTLRCSPRSGDLSVYWYQQSLDQGLQFLIQYYNGEERAKGNILERFSAQQFPDLHSELNLSSLELGDSALYFCASSVGPGTNQETQYFGPGTRLLVL.

The chain combines TRBV2 with TRBJ2-5, with 7 bases fitting TRBD2. CDR1 and CDR2 (germline): SNHLY, FYNNEI. The V and J ends lost 8 bases and 5 bases, in that order; junction bases with no gene match: 5. This CDR3 comprises 12 residues. The CDR3 here is CASRGDRETQYF. CDR3 DNA sequence: TGTGCCAGCCGGGGGGATCGGGAGACCCAGTACTTC.

This chain joins TRBV9 and TRBJ2-1, with 12 bases that match TRBD2. CDR1 SGDLS and CDR2 YYNGEE come from the germline V gene. There are 17 residues in the CDR3. With V trimmed by 0 bases and J by 7 bases, 8 bases remained unmatched. The CDR3 coding sequence is TGTGCCAGCAGCGTAGGATCACTAGCGGGAGGTAGGAATGAGCAGTTCTTC. This codes for CASSVGSLAGGRNEQFF. The variable domain in full, completed from reference TRBV9 and TRBJ2-1, reads DSGVTQTPKHLITATGQRVTLRCSPRSGDLSVYWYQQSLDQGLQFLIQYYNGEERAKGNILERFSAQQFPDLHSELNLSSLELGDSALYFCASSVGSLAGGRNEQFFGPGTRLTVL.